A selection of T cell receptor beta chains follows, all from one sample in a study of cytomegalovirus exposure and HLA in healthy donors. TCRdb keeps only in-frame clones here, not all; method: immunoSEQ multiplex PCR. Of roughly 97,000 clones detected, approximately 9% appear once; the ten largest clones hold 5% to 5.5%. The material sequenced was PBMCs. The receptor set was obtained from a man between 50 and 59 years old in good health and CMV-seropositive. Both conserved end residues are part of each CDR3. The D gene is left open where the match is weak. Where a row states a size, it is once, few, many or the class of an expanded clone; other rows omit it.

clone_size | j_call | v_call | d_call | cdr3_nt | cdr3_aa
NA | TRBJ1-3 | TRBV7-9 | TRBD1 | TGTGCCAGCAGCTTATACAGGGGTAAATCTGGAAACACCATATATTTT | CASSLYRGKSGNTIYF
NA | TRBJ2-7 | TRBV4-1 | NA | TGCGCCAGCAGCCAAGATCCTGGGGCCTACTCCTACGAGCAGTACTTC | CASSQDPGAYSYEQYF
NA | TRBJ2-2 | TRBV6-1 | TRBD1 | TGTGCCAGCAGGGACAGGGGGCGAATCACCGGGGAGCTGTTTTTT | CASRDRGRITGELFF
many | TRBJ2-3 | TRBV12-5 | NA | TGTGCTAGTGGCTGGGGAGGTTACACAGATACGCAGTATTTT | CASGWGGYTDTQYF
few | TRBJ2-3 | TRBV4-3 | NA | TGCGCCAGCAGCCTCCGGACTAACACAGATACGCAGTATTTT | CASSLRTNTDTQYF
NA | TRBJ2-2 | TRBV11-2 | NA | TGTGCCAGCAGCTTAGGGAGGGGCTGGGAGCTGTTTTTT | CASSLGRGWELFF
NA | TRBJ2-7 | TRBV19 | TRBD2 | TGTGCCAGTAGTCCACGGGAGGCGGGGGGCTACGAGCAGTACTTC | CASSPREAGGYEQYF
NA | TRBJ2-3 | TRBV27 | TRBD2 | TGTGCCAGCAGTCCTCAGGGGGGACTAGCGGGAGCATATACGCAGTATTTT | CASSPQGGLAGAYTQYF
NA | TRBJ2-1 | TRBV19 | NA | TGTGCCAGTAGTAACCTCGGTTACAATGAGCAGTTCTTC | CASSNLGYNEQFF
few | TRBJ1-2 | TRBV2 | NA | TGTGCCAGCAGTGAGGTGCGGAACTATGGCTACACCTTC | CASSEVRNYGYTF